A single sample gave rise to the 15 T cell receptor beta chains below, sequenced in a study of OX40 agonist ivuxolimab in advanced cancers. Sequenced by immunoSEQ multiplex PCR; TCRdb stores in-frame clones only, minus some. The sample has some 82,000 clones, roughly 90% seen once. Sequences were derived from CD4+ or CD8+ T cells sorted from blood, sampled in a trial of the OX40 agonist ivuxolimab. These receptor sequences come from an adult with an advanced solid tumor such as melanoma, head and neck, liver or kidney cancer.

Written as DNA, the CDR3 is TGTGCCAGCAGCTTAGCCGGGGAGCTGTTTTTT. Amino acids: CASSLAGELFF. J is TRBJ2-2 and V is TRBV5-6, with D unresolved. The V end lost 2 bases, the J end lost 6 bases, and 2 bases lay between the germline ends. The CDR3 runs 11 residues. Germline CDR1 SGHDT, CDR2 YYEEEE. The full variable domain, completed using reference TRBV5-6 and TRBJ2-2, is DAGVTQSPTHLIKTRGQQVTLRCSPKSGHDTVSWYQQALGQGPQFIFQYYEEEERQRGNFPDRFSGHQFPNYSSELNVNALLLGDSALYLCASSLAGELFFGEGSRLTVL.

V gene TRBV27 combines with J gene TRBJ1-1, with 10 bases lining up with TRBD1. The CDR3 sequence is 14 residues long. Per germline, CDR1 MNHEY and CDR2 SMNVEV (reference sequence). The V and J ends lost 7 bases and 4 bases, in that order; junction bases with no gene match: 6. In nucleotides, the CDR3 is TGTGCCAGCAACACGGGACAGGGGTTCACTGAAGCTTTCTTT. Residues: CASNTGQGFTEAFF.

This chain links TRBV7-2 with TRBJ2-1; no reliable D call. The CDR3 loop spans 13 amino acids. Per germline, CDR1 SGHTA and CDR2 FQGNSA. Deletions cut 5 bases from V and 9 bases from J, with 14 bases between. CDR3 in amino acids: CASSPRPYGEQFF. CDR3 coding DNA: TGTGCCAGCAGCCCCCGCCCTTACGGTGAGCAGTTCTTC.

DNA for the CDR3: TGCGCCAGCAGTGAACCGAATCAAGAGACCCAGTACTTC. Amino acids: CASSEPNQETQYF. This rearrangement joins TRBV10-2 to TRBJ2-5; D call uncertain. Trimming removed 3 bases at V and 2 bases at J, with 7 bases between. From germline, CDR1 is WSHSY and CDR2 SAAADI. CDR3 size: 13 residues.

J is TRBJ2-7 and V is TRBV27; D is ambiguous. Germline values: CDR1 MNHEY, CDR2 SMNVEV (reference sequence). V gave up 0 bases and J gave up 0 bases, with 9 bases separating them. The CDR3 consists of 15 residues. The DNA of the CDR3 is TGTGCCAGCAGTTTATCGAGGATTACCTCCTACGAGCAGTACTTC. It encodes CASSLSRITSYEQYF.

V is TRBV19 and J is TRBJ2-1, with a possible D match to TRBD2 (6 bases). V gave up 5 bases and J gave up 2 bases, with 19 bases separating them. The CDR3 extends over 17 amino acids. Germline CDR1 is LNHDA and CDR2 is SQIVND (reference sequence). CDR3: CASSGKLAPRAYNEQFF. The DNA for the CDR3 is TGTGCCAGTAGTGGGAAACTAGCCCCGAGAGCCTACAATGAGCAGTTCTTC.

J is TRBJ2-7 and V is TRBV15; D may be TRBD1 (6 bases). The CDR3 spans 14 residues. Germline V gene data show CDR1 as LNHNV and CDR2 as YYDKDF (reference sequence). Trimming stripped 4 bases from V and 2 bases from J, with 12 bases between. CDR3 DNA sequence: TGTGCCACCAGCATTTCGACAGGAACCTACGAGCAGTACTTC. Encoded protein: CATSISTGTYEQYF.

The chain recombines TRBV5-4 with TRBJ2-1; D is unresolved. Looked up from germline, CDR1 is SGHNT and CDR2 is YYREEE (reference sequence). This CDR3 comprises 14 residues. Trimming took 3 bases from V and 4 from J, leaving 11 bases between them. The CDR3, as DNA: TGTGCCAGCAGCTCCCAGGACGGTTACAATGAGCAGTTCTTC. This encodes CASSSQDGYNEQFF.

The rearrangement joins TRBV4-1 to TRBJ2-1; the match to TRBD2 covers 11 bases. With 1 base clipped from V and 7 bases from J, the junction kept 3 bases outside the gene matches. CDR1 and CDR2 (germline): MGHRA, YSYEKL. This CDR3 is 15 amino acids long. In nucleotides, the CDR3 is TGCGCCAGCAGCCAAGGTCTAGCGGGAGGAAATGAGCAGTTCTTC. Its protein product is CASSQGLAGGNEQFF.

This sequence joins TRBV30 and TRBJ1-3; unclear D gene. The CDR3 spans 12 residues. CDR1 is GTSNPN and CDR2 is SVGIG in the germline V gene (reference sequence). Deletions cut 3 bases from V and 4 bases from J, with 7 bases between. The CDR3 DNA is TGTGCCTGGAGGTCGGGCGGAAACACCATATATTTT. Its protein product is CAWRSGGNTIYF. The full variable domain, in which reference TRBV30 and TRBJ1-3 provide the parts outside the CDR3, is SQTIHQWPATLVQPVGSPLSLECTVEGTSNPNLYWYRQAAGRGLQLLFYSVGIGQISSEVPQNLSASRPQDRQFILSSKKLLLSDSGFYLCAWRSGGNTIYFGEGSWLTVV.

The chain recombines TRBV19 with TRBJ1-1, with TRBD1 matching 9 bases. Looked up from germline, CDR1 is LNHDA and CDR2 is SQIVND (reference sequence). V shed 3 bases and J 0 bases; nucleotides not matched to a gene: 5. CDR3 length: 16 residues. The CDR3 region is CASSISGQGMNTEAFF. CDR3 in DNA: TGTGCCAGTAGTATTTCGGGACAGGGAATGAACACTGAAGCTTTCTTT.

V usage is TRBV28 and J usage is TRBJ2-7, with 8 bases identical to TRBD1. The ends lost 5 bases at V and 3 bases at J; junction bases unmatched: 9. The length of the CDR3 is 15 residues. The germline gives CDR1 MDHEN, CDR2 SYDVKM. The CDR3 is CASSGQGETFYEQYF. The CDR3 coding sequence is TGTGCCAGCAGTGGACAGGGCGAAACCTTCTACGAGCAGTACTTC.

Here the CDR3 reads CASSSPTGPGYEQYF. The CDR3 DNA follows: TGTGCCAGCAGCTCCCCCACAGGTCCAGGCTACGAGCAGTACTTC. J is TRBJ2-7 and V is TRBV28, with D tentatively TRBD1 (5 bases). Germline assignment: CDR1 MDHEN and CDR2 SYDVKM. The CDR3 has 15 amino acids. Trimming removed 6 bases at V and 3 bases at J, with 18 bases between.

This clone came up once. This rearrangement joins TRBV19 to TRBJ2-6; 8 positions agree with TRBD1. The CDR3 loop spans 18 amino acids. Germline CDR1 LNHDA, CDR2 SQIVND (reference sequence). V shed 7 bases and J 2 bases; nucleotides not matched to a gene: 13. The CDR3, as DNA: TGTGCCAGTATCGGGACCTCCAACAGGGGGACTGGGGCCAACGTCCTGACTTTC. Amino acids: CASIGTSNRGTGANVLTF.

The chain has TRBV28 and TRBJ1-3; D might be TRBD1 (6 bases). This CDR3 has 15 amino acids. V was clipped by 6 bases and J by 2 bases, with 14 bases between them. The V gene's germline CDR1 is MDHEN and CDR2 SYDVKM. The DNA of the CDR3 is TGTGCCAGCAGACCACAGGGCCCCCCTGGAAACACCATATATTTT. Translation: CASRPQGPPGNTIYF.